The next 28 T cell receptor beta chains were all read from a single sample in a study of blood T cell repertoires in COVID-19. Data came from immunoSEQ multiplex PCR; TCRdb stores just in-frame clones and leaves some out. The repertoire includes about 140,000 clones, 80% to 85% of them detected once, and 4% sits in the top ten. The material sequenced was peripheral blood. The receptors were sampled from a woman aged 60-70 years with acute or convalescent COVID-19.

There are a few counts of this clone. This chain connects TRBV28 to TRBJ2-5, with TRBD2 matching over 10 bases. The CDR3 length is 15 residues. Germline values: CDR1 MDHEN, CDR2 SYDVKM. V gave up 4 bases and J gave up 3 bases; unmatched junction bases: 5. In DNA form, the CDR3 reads TGTGCCAGCAGTTACATAGCGGGAGGCAAAGAGACCCAGTACTTC. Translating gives CASSYIAGGKETQYF.

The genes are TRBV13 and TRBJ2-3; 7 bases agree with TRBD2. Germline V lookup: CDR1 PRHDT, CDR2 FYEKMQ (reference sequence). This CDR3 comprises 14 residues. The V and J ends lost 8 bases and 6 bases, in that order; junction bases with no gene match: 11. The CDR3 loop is CASRPAGVLDTQYF. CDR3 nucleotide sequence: TGTGCCAGCCGCCCCGCGGGAGTTCTGGATACGCAGTATTTT. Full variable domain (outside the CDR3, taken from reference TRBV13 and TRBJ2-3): AAGVIQSPRHLIKEKRETATLKCYPIPRHDTVYWYQQGPGQDPQFLISFYEKMQSDKGSIPDRFSAQQFSDYHSELNMSSLELGDSALYFCASRPAGVLDTQYFGPGTRLTVL.

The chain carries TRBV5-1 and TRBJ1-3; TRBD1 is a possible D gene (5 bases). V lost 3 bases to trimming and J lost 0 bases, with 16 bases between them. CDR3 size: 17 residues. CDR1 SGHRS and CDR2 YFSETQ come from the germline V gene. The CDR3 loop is CASSSLAGGSSGNTIYF. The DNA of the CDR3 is TGCGCCAGCAGCTCCCTGGCCGGGGGGTCCTCTGGAAACACCATATATTTT. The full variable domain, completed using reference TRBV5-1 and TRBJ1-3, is KAGVTQTPRYLIKTRGQQVTLSCSPISGHRSVSWYQQTPGQGLQFLFEYFSETQRNKGNFPGRFSGRQFSNSRSEMNVSTLELGDSALYLCASSSLAGGSSGNTIYFGEGSWLTVV.

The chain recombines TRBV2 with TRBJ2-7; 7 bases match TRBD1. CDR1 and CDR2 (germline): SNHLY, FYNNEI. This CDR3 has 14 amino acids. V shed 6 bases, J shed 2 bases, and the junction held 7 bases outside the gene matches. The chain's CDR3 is CASRPGQIAYEQYF. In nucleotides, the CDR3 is TGTGCCAGCAGGCCGGGACAGATCGCCTACGAGCAGTACTTC.

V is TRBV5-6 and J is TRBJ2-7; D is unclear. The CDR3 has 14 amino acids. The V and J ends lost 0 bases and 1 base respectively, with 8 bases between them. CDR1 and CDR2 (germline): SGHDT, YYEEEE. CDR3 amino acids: CASSLGQVSYEQYF. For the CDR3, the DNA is TGTGCCAGCAGCTTGGGCCAGGTATCCTACGAGCAGTACTTC.

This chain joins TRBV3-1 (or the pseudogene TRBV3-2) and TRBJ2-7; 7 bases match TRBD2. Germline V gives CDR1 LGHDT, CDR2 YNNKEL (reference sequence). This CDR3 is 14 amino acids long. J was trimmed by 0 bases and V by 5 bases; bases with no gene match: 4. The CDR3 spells CASSKTSDSYEQYF. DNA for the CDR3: TGTGCCAGCAGCAAAACTAGCGACTCCTACGAGCAGTACTTC.

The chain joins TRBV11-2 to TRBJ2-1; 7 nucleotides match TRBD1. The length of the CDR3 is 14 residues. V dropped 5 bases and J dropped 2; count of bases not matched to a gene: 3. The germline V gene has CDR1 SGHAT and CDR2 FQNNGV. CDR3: CASSRGGPYNEQFF. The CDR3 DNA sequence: TGTGCCAGCAGCAGAGGGGGCCCCTACAATGAGCAGTTCTTC.

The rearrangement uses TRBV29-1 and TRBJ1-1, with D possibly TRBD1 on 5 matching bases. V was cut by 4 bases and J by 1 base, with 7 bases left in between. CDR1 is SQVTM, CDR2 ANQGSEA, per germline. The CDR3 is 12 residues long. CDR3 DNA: TGCAGCGTTGTTCAGGGGAACACTGAAGCTTTCTTT. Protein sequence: CSVVQGNTEAFF.

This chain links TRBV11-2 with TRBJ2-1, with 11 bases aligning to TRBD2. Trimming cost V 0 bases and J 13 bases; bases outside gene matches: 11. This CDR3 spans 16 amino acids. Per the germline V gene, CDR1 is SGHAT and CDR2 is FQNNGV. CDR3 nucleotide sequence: TGTGCCAGCAGCTTAGAGGCCCGGACTAGCGGGTATAATCAGTTCTTC. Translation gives CASSLEARTSGYNQFF.

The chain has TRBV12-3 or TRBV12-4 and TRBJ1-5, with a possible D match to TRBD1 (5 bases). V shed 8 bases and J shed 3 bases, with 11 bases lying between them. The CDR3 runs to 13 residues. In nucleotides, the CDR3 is TGTGCCAGCGGGACTAAGAACAATCAGCCCCAGCATTTT. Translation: CASGTKNNQPQHF.

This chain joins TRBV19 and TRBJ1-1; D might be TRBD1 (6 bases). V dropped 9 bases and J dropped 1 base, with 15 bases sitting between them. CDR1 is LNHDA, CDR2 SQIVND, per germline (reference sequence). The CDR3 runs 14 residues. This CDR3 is CASRGGGWNTEAFF. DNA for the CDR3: TGTGCCAGCCGAGGGGGGGGATGGAACACTGAAGCTTTCTTT.

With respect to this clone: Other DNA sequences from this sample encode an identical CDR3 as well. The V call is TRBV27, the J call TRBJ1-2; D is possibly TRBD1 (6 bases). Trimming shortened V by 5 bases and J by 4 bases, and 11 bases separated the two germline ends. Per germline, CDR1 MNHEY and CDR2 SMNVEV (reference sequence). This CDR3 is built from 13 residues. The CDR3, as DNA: TGTGCCAGCAGTCTCAGGGGAAGCTATGGCTACACCTTC. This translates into CASSLRGSYGYTF.

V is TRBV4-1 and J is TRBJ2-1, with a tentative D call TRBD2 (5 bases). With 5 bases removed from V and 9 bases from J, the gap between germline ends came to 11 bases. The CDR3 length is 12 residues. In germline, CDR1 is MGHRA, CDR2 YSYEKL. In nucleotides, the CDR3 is TGCGCCAGCAGCATTCCACGGGGTGAGCAGTTCTTC. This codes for CASSIPRGEQFF.

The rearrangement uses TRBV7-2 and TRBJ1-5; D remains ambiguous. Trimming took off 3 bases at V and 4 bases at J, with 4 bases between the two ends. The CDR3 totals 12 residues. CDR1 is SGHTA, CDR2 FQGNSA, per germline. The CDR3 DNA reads TGTGCCAGCAGCTTGTTAAATCAGCCCCAGCATTTT. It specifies CASSLLNQPQHF.

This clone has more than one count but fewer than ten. The CDR3 sequence is CASSLGTGVTDTQYF. The CDR3 nucleotides are TGTGCCAGCAGCTTGGGAACGGGAGTCACAGATACGCAGTATTTT. The chain couples TRBV11-2 to TRBJ2-3; a possible D gene is TRBD2 (6 bases). The germline V and J ends were trimmed by 3 bases and 2 bases, with 12 bases remaining between them. CDR3 length: 15 amino acids. CDR1 and CDR2 from the germline V gene are SGHAT and FQNNGV.

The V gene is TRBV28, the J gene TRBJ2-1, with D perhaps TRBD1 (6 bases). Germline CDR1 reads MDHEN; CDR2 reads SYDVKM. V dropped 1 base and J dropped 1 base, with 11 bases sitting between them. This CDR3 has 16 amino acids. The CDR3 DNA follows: TGTGCCAGCAGTTTATCGGCACAGGGATCCTACAATGAGCAGTTCTTC. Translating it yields CASSLSAQGSYNEQFF. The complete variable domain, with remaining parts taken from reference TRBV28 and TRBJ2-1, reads DVKVTQSSRYLVKRTGEKVFLECVQDMDHENMFWYRQDPGLGLRLIYFSYDVKMKEKGDIPEGYSVSREKKERFSLILESASTNQTSMYLCASSLSAQGSYNEQFFGPGTRLTVL.

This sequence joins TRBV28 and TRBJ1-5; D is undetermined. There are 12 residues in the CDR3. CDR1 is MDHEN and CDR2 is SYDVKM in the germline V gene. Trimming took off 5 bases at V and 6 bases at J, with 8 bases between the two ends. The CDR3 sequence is CASSLVGQPQHF. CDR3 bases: TGTGCCAGCAGTCTCGTCGGTCAGCCCCAGCATTTT.

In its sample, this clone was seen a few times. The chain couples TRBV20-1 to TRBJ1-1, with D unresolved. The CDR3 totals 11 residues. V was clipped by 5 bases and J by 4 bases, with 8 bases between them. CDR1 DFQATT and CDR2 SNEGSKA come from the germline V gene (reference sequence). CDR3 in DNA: TGCAGTGCTGGGCCCGCCACTGAAGCTTTCTTT. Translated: CSAGPATEAFF.

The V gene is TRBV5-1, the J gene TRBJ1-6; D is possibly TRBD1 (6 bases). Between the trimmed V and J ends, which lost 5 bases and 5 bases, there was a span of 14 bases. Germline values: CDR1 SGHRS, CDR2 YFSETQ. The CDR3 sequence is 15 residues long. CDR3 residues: CASRKDGQNNSPLHF. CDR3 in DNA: TGCGCCAGCAGGAAGGACGGACAGAATAATTCACCCCTCCACTTT.

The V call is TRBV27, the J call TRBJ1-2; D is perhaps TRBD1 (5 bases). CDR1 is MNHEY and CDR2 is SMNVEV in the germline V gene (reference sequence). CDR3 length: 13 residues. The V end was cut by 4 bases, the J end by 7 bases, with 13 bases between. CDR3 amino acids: CASSSQPGFGYTF. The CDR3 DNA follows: TGTGCCAGCAGTTCACAACCAGGGTTTGGCTACACCTTC.

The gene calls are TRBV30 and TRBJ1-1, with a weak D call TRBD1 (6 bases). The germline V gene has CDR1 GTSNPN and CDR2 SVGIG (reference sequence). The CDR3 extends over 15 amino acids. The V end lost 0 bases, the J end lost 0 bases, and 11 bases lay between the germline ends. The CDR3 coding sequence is TGTGCCTGGAGTGTAATGACAGGTATGAACACTGAAGCTTTCTTT. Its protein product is CAWSVMTGMNTEAFF. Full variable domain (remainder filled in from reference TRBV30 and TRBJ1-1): SQTIHQWPATLVQPVGSPLSLECTVEGTSNPNLYWYRQAAGRGLQLLFYSVGIGQISSEVPQNLSASRPQDRQFILSSKKLLLSDSGFYLCAWSVMTGMNTEAFFGQGTRLTVV.

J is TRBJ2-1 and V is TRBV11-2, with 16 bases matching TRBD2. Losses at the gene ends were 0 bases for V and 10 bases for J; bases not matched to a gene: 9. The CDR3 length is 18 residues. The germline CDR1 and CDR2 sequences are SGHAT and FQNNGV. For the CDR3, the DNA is TGTGCCAGCAGCTTAGATGTTTGGGGGACTAGCGGGAGGGACGAGCAGTTCTTC. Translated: CASSLDVWGTSGRDEQFF.

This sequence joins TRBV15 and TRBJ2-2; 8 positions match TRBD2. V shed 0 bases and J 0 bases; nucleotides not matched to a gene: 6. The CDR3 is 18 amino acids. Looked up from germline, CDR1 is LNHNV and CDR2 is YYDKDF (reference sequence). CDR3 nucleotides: TGTGCCACCAGCAGAGATACCACTAGCGGACCGAACACCGGGGAGCTGTTTTTT. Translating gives CATSRDTTSGPNTGELFF.

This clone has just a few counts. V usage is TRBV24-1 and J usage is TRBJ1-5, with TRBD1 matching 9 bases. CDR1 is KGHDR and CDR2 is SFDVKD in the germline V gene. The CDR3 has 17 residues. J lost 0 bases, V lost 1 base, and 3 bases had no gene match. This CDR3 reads CATSDFRDRDSNQPQHF. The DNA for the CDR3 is TGTGCCACCAGTGATTTTCGGGACAGGGATAGCAATCAGCCCCAGCATTTT.

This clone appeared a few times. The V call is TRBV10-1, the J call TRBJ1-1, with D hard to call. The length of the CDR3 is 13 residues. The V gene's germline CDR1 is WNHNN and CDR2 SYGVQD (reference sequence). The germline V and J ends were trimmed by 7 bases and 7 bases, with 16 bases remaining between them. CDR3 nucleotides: TGCGCCAGCACCCCCCGGCTGGGAGGTGAAGCTTTCTTT. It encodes CASTPRLGGEAFF.

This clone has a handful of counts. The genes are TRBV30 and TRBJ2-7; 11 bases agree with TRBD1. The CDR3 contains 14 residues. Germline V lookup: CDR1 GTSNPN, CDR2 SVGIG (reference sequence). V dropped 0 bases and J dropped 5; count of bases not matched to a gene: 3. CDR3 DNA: TGTGCCTGGAGTGTGGGACAGGGGGTCGACGAGCAGTACTTC. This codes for CAWSVGQGVDEQYF.

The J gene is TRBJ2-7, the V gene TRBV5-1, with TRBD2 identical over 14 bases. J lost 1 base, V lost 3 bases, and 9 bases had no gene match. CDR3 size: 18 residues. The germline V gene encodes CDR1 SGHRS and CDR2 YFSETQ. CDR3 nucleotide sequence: TGCGCCAGCAGCTCGGGACTAGCGGGAGCCCTTGGTTCCTACGAGCAGTACTTC. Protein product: CASSSGLAGALGSYEQYF.

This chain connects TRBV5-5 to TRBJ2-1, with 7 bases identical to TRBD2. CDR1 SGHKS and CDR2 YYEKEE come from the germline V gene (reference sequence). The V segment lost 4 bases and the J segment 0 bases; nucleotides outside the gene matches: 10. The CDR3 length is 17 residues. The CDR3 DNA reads TGTGCCAGCAGCCCCGGGGTAGCGGGCACCTCCTACAATGAGCAGTTCTTC. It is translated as CASSPGVAGTSYNEQFF. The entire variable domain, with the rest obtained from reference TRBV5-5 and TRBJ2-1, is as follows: DAGVTQSPTHLIKTRGQQVTLRCSPISGHKSVSWYQQVLGQGPQFIFQYYEKEERGRGNFPDRFSARQFPNYSSELNVNALLLGDSALYLCASSPGVAGTSYNEQFFGPGTRLTVL.